This is a list of T cell receptor beta chains from one sample in a study of OX40 agonist ivuxolimab in advanced cancers. The table came from immunoSEQ multiplex PCR; TCRdb's copy has only in-frame clones and leaves some out. The repertoire includes over 40,000 clones, approximately 86% of them detected once, and over 0.35% sits in the top ten. The sample in question was CD4+ or CD8+ T cells sorted from blood, obtained in a trial of the OX40 agonist ivuxolimab. All receptors derive from an adult with an advanced solid tumor such as melanoma, head and neck, liver or kidney cancer. The CDR3 runs from the conserved cysteine through the conserved F or W. The D gene is left open where the match is weak. Size values are once, few and many counts, or a class for expanded clones, and some rows have none.

CDR3aa: CASSLWRGEQFF
CDR3nt: TGTGCCAGCAGTTTATGGCGGGGCGAGCAGTTCTTC
v_gene: TRBV27
j_gene: TRBJ2-1
abundance: -
d_gene: -

CDR3aa: CASSGGPGEQFF
CDR3nt: TGTGCCAGTAGTGGCGGGCCGGGTGAGCAGTTCTTC
v_gene: TRBV19
j_gene: TRBJ2-1
abundance: -
d_gene: -

CDR3aa: CASSQVGRGGTEAFF
CDR3nt: TGCGCCAGCAGCCAAGTGGGCAGGGGCGGTACTGAAGCTTTCTTT
v_gene: TRBV4-1
j_gene: TRBJ1-1
abundance: -
d_gene: -

CDR3aa: CASSSILNEQFF
CDR3nt: TGTGCCAGCAGTTCCATCCTCAATGAGCAGTTCTTC
v_gene: TRBV6-1
j_gene: TRBJ2-1
abundance: -
d_gene: -

CDR3aa: CASSPLYGRASYEQYF
CDR3nt: TGTGCCAGCAGTCCCCTATACGGGAGGGCCAGCTACGAGCAGTACTTC
v_gene: TRBV28
j_gene: TRBJ2-7
abundance: -
d_gene: TRBD2

CDR3aa: CASSAISEGLNTEAFF
CDR3nt: TGTGCCAGCAGCGCCATATCTGAGGGCCTAAACACTGAAGCTTTCTTT
v_gene: TRBV9
j_gene: TRBJ1-1
abundance: few
d_gene: -

CDR3aa: CASSLEGGSEQYF
CDR3nt: TGTGCCAGCAGCTTAGAAGGAGGGAGCGAGCAGTACTTC
v_gene: TRBV7-9
j_gene: TRBJ2-7
abundance: -
d_gene: -

CDR3aa: CASRGGPSGSNQPQHF
CDR3nt: TGTGCCAGCAGGGGGGGGCCATCCGGGAGCAATCAGCCCCAGCATTTT
v_gene: TRBV2
j_gene: TRBJ1-5
abundance: -
d_gene: -

CDR3aa: CASTLASGRADTQYF
CDR3nt: TGTGCCAGCACCTTGGCTAGCGGGAGGGCAGATACGCAGTATTTT
v_gene: TRBV9
j_gene: TRBJ2-3
abundance: -
d_gene: TRBD2

CDR3aa: CASSSVGTGAYEQYF
CDR3nt: TGTGCCAGCAGCTCGGTAGGGACAGGGGCCTACGAGCAGTACTTC
v_gene: TRBV7-2
j_gene: TRBJ2-7
abundance: -
d_gene: TRBD1

CDR3aa: CASSPTWDGLNEKLFF
CDR3nt: TGTGCCAGCTCACCCACATGGGACGGCCTTAATGAAAAACTGTTTTTT
v_gene: TRBV18
j_gene: TRBJ1-4
abundance: -
d_gene: -

CDR3aa: CAWNRAGELFF
CDR3nt: TGTGCCTGGAACCGGGCCGGGGAGCTGTTTTTT
v_gene: TRBV30
j_gene: TRBJ2-2
abundance: -
d_gene: -

CDR3aa: CASSQGSLGYTF
CDR3nt: TGCGCCAGCAGCCAAGGTTCTCTTGGCTACACCTTC
v_gene: TRBV4-1
j_gene: TRBJ1-2
abundance: -
d_gene: -

CDR3aa: CASSLTGGNQPQHF
CDR3nt: TGTGCCAGCTCCCTTACAGGAGGCAATCAGCCCCAGCATTTT
v_gene: TRBV7-9
j_gene: TRBJ1-5
abundance: -
d_gene: -

CDR3aa: CASRIAGATYEQYF
CDR3nt: TGTGCCAGCCGCATAGCGGGGGCTACCTACGAGCAGTACTTC
v_gene: TRBV7-2
j_gene: TRBJ2-7
abundance: -
d_gene: TRBD2

CDR3aa: CASSSQGNGYTF
CDR3nt: TGTGCCAGCAGCTCACAGGGGAATGGCTACACCTTC
v_gene: TRBV7-2
j_gene: TRBJ1-2
abundance: -
d_gene: TRBD1

CDR3aa: CASSYLNEKLFF
CDR3nt: TGTGCCAGCAGTTACCTTAATGAAAAACTGTTTTTT
v_gene: TRBV6-6
j_gene: TRBJ1-4
abundance: -
d_gene: -

CDR3aa: CASSLEWRETQYF
CDR3nt: TGTGCCAGCAGCTTAGAGTGGCGAGAGACCCAGTACTTC
v_gene: TRBV11-2
j_gene: TRBJ2-5
abundance: -
d_gene: -

CDR3aa: CSVRQGDGELFF
CDR3nt: TGCAGCGTTCGACAGGGGGACGGGGAGCTGTTTTTT
v_gene: TRBV29-1
j_gene: TRBJ2-2
abundance: few
d_gene: TRBD1

CDR3aa: CASSAPSGTAYYEQYF
CDR3nt: TGCGCCAGCAGCGCGCCGTCCGGGACAGCATACTACGAGCAGTACTTC
v_gene: TRBV5-1
j_gene: TRBJ2-7
abundance: once
d_gene: TRBD1

CDR3aa: CASRPQGSTNIQYF
CDR3nt: TGTGCCAGCAGACCACAGGGTTCTACAAACATTCAGTACTTC
v_gene: TRBV28
j_gene: TRBJ2-4
abundance: -
d_gene: -

CDR3aa: CASFPGERLGAFF
CDR3nt: TGTGCCAGTTTCCCGGGGGAGAGGTTGGGAGCTTTCTTT
v_gene: TRBV6-5
j_gene: TRBJ1-1
abundance: -
d_gene: -

CDR3aa: CASGKDRSYEQYF
CDR3nt: TGTGCCAGCGGGAAGGATCGCTCCTACGAGCAGTACTTC
v_gene: TRBV7-6
j_gene: TRBJ2-7
abundance: -
d_gene: -

CDR3aa: CASSLNQPQHF
CDR3nt: TGTGCCAGCAGTCTCAATCAGCCCCAGCATTTT
v_gene: TRBV2
j_gene: TRBJ1-5
abundance: once
d_gene: -

CDR3aa: CASSPSPSSYNEQFF
CDR3nt: TGTGCCAGCTCACCGAGTCCGAGCTCCTACAATGAGCAGTTCTTC
v_gene: TRBV18
j_gene: TRBJ2-1
abundance: -
d_gene: -

CDR3aa: CSVQTGGSGYTF
CDR3nt: TGCAGCGTTCAGACAGGGGGCTCTGGCTACACCTTC
v_gene: TRBV29-1
j_gene: TRBJ1-2
abundance: -
d_gene: TRBD1

CDR3aa: CASSVTSYNEQFF
CDR3nt: TGTGCCAGCAGCGTAACATCCTACAATGAGCAGTTCTTC
v_gene: TRBV9
j_gene: TRBJ2-1
abundance: -
d_gene: -

CDR3aa: CASSLRLAGYNEQFF
CDR3nt: TGTGCCAGCAGCTTACGACTAGCGGGGTACAATGAGCAGTTCTTC
v_gene: TRBV7-8
j_gene: TRBJ2-1
abundance: -
d_gene: TRBD2

CDR3aa: CASSLSGQNTEAFF
CDR3nt: TGTGCCAGCAGTTTATCGGGCCAGAACACTGAAGCTTTCTTT
v_gene: TRBV27
j_gene: TRBJ1-1
abundance: -
d_gene: -

CDR3aa: CASSFQKNTEAFF
CDR3nt: TGTGCCAGCAGCTTCCAAAAGAACACTGAAGCTTTCTTT
v_gene: TRBV5-4
j_gene: TRBJ1-1
abundance: few
d_gene: -

CDR3aa: CASGGSTYNEQFF
CDR3nt: TGTGCCAGTGGCGGGAGTACCTACAATGAGCAGTTCTTC
v_gene: TRBV27
j_gene: TRBJ2-1
abundance: -
d_gene: TRBD2

CDR3aa: CASSLAGLNSGANVLTF
CDR3nt: TGTGCCAGCTCTCTAGCGGGTCTAAACTCTGGGGCCAACGTCCTGACTTTC
v_gene: TRBV18
j_gene: TRBJ2-6
abundance: -
d_gene: TRBD2

CDR3aa: CASSRVVGVNDEQFF
CDR3nt: TGCGCCAGCAGCCGAGTAGTGGGGGTCAACGATGAGCAGTTCTTC
v_gene: TRBV4-1
j_gene: TRBJ2-1
abundance: -
d_gene: -

CDR3aa: CAISGLAGEYEQYF
CDR3nt: TGTGCCATCAGCGGACTAGCGGGAGAATACGAGCAGTACTTC
v_gene: TRBV10-3
j_gene: TRBJ2-7
abundance: few
d_gene: TRBD2

CDR3aa: CASSPFDRSYGYTF
CDR3nt: TGCGCCAGCAGCCCTTTCGACAGGTCCTATGGCTACACCTTC
v_gene: TRBV4-1
j_gene: TRBJ1-2
abundance: -
d_gene: -

CDR3aa: CASSDPWPPNQPQHF
CDR3nt: TGTGCCAGCAGTGACCCCTGGCCTCCAAATCAGCCCCAGCATTTT
v_gene: TRBV2
j_gene: TRBJ1-5
abundance: -
d_gene: -

CDR3aa: CASSLGRSGRGADGYTF
CDR3nt: TGCGCCAGCAGCTTGGGCCGGTCGGGCAGGGGGGCGGATGGCTACACCTTC
v_gene: TRBV5-1
j_gene: TRBJ1-2
abundance: once
d_gene: TRBD1

CDR3aa: CASSPPDVGYTF
CDR3nt: TGTGCCAGCTCACCTCCTGATGTCGGCTACACCTTC
v_gene: TRBV18
j_gene: TRBJ1-2
abundance: -
d_gene: -

CDR3aa: CASSYSGGASNSPLHF
CDR3nt: TGTGCCAGCAGTTACTCGGGGGGCGCATCGAATTCACCCCTCCACTTT
v_gene: TRBV6-5
j_gene: TRBJ1-6
abundance: -
d_gene: -

CDR3aa: CASSSQQGTYSPLHF
CDR3nt: TGTGCCAGCAGCTCCCAACAGGGAACCTATTCACCCCTCCACTTT
v_gene: TRBV6-1
j_gene: TRBJ1-6
abundance: -
d_gene: -

CDR3aa: CASSLDRGEGTEAFF
CDR3nt: TGCGCCAGCAGCTTGGACAGGGGTGAGGGCACTGAAGCTTTCTTT
v_gene: TRBV5-1
j_gene: TRBJ1-1
abundance: -
d_gene: TRBD1

CDR3aa: CASSPTQGSETQYF
CDR3nt: TGTGCCAGCAGTCCGACACAGGGGTCGGAGACCCAGTACTTC
v_gene: TRBV27
j_gene: TRBJ2-5
abundance: once
d_gene: TRBD1

CDR3aa: CASSLGGAREQYF
CDR3nt: TGTGCCAGCAGTCTGGGCGGGGCCCGCGAGCAGTACTTC
v_gene: TRBV6-6
j_gene: TRBJ2-7
abundance: -
d_gene: -

CDR3aa: CASFSRLYGYTF
CDR3nt: TGTGCCAGTTTTTCCCGGCTCTATGGCTACACCTTC
v_gene: TRBV19
j_gene: TRBJ1-2
abundance: -
d_gene: -

CDR3aa: CASSATSGRETQYF
CDR3nt: TGTGCCAGTAGTGCGACTAGCGGGCGAGAGACCCAGTACTTC
v_gene: TRBV19
j_gene: TRBJ2-5
abundance: -
d_gene: TRBD2

CDR3aa: CAWSPSGGSSWYQETQYF
CDR3nt: TGTGCCTGGAGTCCGAGCGGGGGGTCTAGTTGGTACCAAGAGACCCAGTACTTC
v_gene: TRBV30
j_gene: TRBJ2-5
abundance: -
d_gene: TRBD2

CDR3aa: CASSWGQGALGETQYF
CDR3nt: TGTGCCAGCAGCTGGGGACAGGGGGCTTTGGGAGAGACCCAGTACTTC
v_gene: TRBV5-6
j_gene: TRBJ2-5
abundance: -
d_gene: TRBD1

CDR3aa: CASSSTALYEQYF
CDR3nt: TGTGCCAGCAGCTCCACCGCCCTCTACGAGCAGTACTTC
v_gene: TRBV7-2
j_gene: TRBJ2-7
abundance: once
d_gene: -

CDR3aa: CASSPGGGPTEAFF
CDR3nt: TGTGCCAGCTCACCCGGCGGGGGGCCGACTGAAGCTTTCTTT
v_gene: TRBV18
j_gene: TRBJ1-1
abundance: few
d_gene: -